These 6 T cell receptor beta chains were sequenced from one sample in a study of T-cell reconstitution after alpha-beta-depleted transplantation in children. TCRbeta library construction was performed incorporating unique molecular identifiers. A single record per CDR3 protein comes from TCRdb applying MiXCR to the PCR reads. Here the sample spans some 490,000 distinct CDR3 sequences, 12% being singletons. Sequenced material: PBMCs from the stem cell graft donor, taken from the stem cell graft. The receptor set was obtained from a human donor who donated a stem cell graft to a child with combined immunodeficiency.

The chain is built from TRBV18 and TRBJ1-5; no definite D call. Germline V gene sequence: CDR1 KGHSH, CDR2 LQKENI. The CDR3 extends over 16 amino acids. V shed 1 base and J shed 6 bases, with 16 bases lying between them. CDR3 amino acids: CASSPLAGRSSQPQHF. Written as DNA, the CDR3 is TGTGCCAGCTCACCACTAGCTGGGAGGAGTAGTCAGCCCCAGCATTTT.

This clonotype has at least ten counts. The chain employs TRBV20-1 and TRBJ1-1; D is possibly TRBD1 (6 bases). CDR3 length equals 14 residues. CDR1 and CDR2 (germline): DFQATT, SNEGSKA (reference sequence). V lost 0 bases to trimming and J lost 2 bases, with 10 bases between them. The CDR3 reads CSARDHRVNTEAFF. CDR3 DNA: TGCAGTGCTAGAGATCACAGGGTAAACACTGAAGCTTTCTTT.

This chain joins TRBV6-2 or TRBV6-3 and TRBJ2-4; either TRBD1 or TRBD2 may supply D (5 bases each). V was clipped by 3 bases and J by 0 bases, with 15 bases between them. The V gene's germline CDR1 is MNHEY and CDR2 SVGEGT. This CDR3 spans 17 amino acids. CDR3 amino acids: CASSYEGSTSAKNIQYF. The CDR3 nucleotides read TGTGCCAGCAGTTATGAGGGGTCTACCTCAGCCAAAAACATTCAGTACTTC.

The CDR3 loop reads CASSSWTSPGYEQFF. CDR3 DNA: TGTGCCAGCAGCTCCTGGACTAGTCCAGGATATGAGCAGTTCTTC. V usage is TRBV7-9 and J usage is TRBJ2-1, with 7 bases lining up with TRBD2. The ends lost 4 bases at V and 8 bases at J; junction bases unmatched: 11. The CDR3 loop spans 15 amino acids. Germline assignment: CDR1 SEHNR and CDR2 FQNEAQ (reference sequence).

In its sample, this clonotype was seen a few times. This chain uses TRBV7-6 with TRBJ2-7, with a weak D call TRBD1 (6 bases). The germline V and J ends were trimmed by 5 bases and 3 bases, with 11 bases remaining between them. Germline V gene sequence: CDR1 SGHVS, CDR2 FNYEAQ. The CDR3 spans 13 residues. The CDR3 reads CASSPTGSYEQYF. The CDR3 DNA is TGTGCCAGCAGCCCCACAGGGAGCTACGAGCAGTACTTC.

This clonotype was counted between two and nine times. The chain has TRBV7-9 and TRBJ2-7; D not certain. The CDR3 loop spans 15 amino acids. Germline V gives CDR1 SEHNR, CDR2 FQNEAQ (reference sequence). Trimming pared 6 bases from V and 0 bases from J, leaving 15 bases between. The CDR3 sequence: CASSPGTESSYEQYF. CDR3 coding DNA: TGTGCCAGCAGTCCCGGCACCGAATCCTCCTACGAGCAGTACTTC. Combining the CDR3 with reference TRBV7-9 and TRBJ2-7 gives the whole variable domain DTGVSQNPRHKITKRGQNVTFRCDPISEHNRLYWYRQTLGQGPEFLTYFQNEAQLEKSRLLSDRFSAERPKGSFSTLEIQRTEQGDSAMYLCASSPGTESSYEQYFGPGTRLTVT.